The entry below gives a single T cell receptor (beta chain) sequence along with its context. Its target is unknown. Cultured CD4+ T cells had their DNA profiled by the Oncomine TCR Beta short-read assay. DNA came from CD4+ T cells after culture. Using its own MiXCR run on the PCR reads, TCRdb lists one record per CDR3 protein. This table has about 11,000 distinct CDR3 sequences, 29% appearing once. These data belong to a study of vaccination and CD4 T cells after COVID-19. Findings and limits, study-wide: Median 86.3% of reactive clones detected in convalescent patients emerged only post-vaccination.

As for treatment: approximately 11-day PBMC culture with coronavirus spike peptide pools or control peptides (ViraFEST assay). One should note that the unexposed donor's CD4+ T cells were collected before the COVID-19 pandemic (2011-2018). This CDR3 is 14 amino acids long. V lost 3 bases to trimming and J lost 0 bases; unmatched junction nucleotides: 0. The germline CDR1 and CDR2 sequences are SGHNT and YYREEE (reference sequence). The genes are TRBV5-4 and TRBJ2-7; 10 bases are shared with TRBD2. Sequences were obtained from CD4+ T cells from blood, cultured in vitro. This receptor was obtained from a human donor in good health. The CDR3 region has the DNA TGTGCCAGCAGCTCTAGCGGGAGCTCCTACGAGCAGTACTTC. Its protein product is CASSSSGSSYEQYF.